What follows describes a single TCR beta chain. Antigen specificity is unknown. The germline CDR1 and CDR2 sequences are ENHRY and SYGVKD. V gave up 5 bases and J gave up 1 base; unmatched junction bases: 5. The CDR3 has 15 amino acids. This sample is drawn from a study of cytomegalovirus exposure and HLA in healthy donors. Study conclusions and caveats: It emerged from a later analysis that several of the most significant clusters appeared to be linked to common viral pathogens. More clonal expansion characterized HLA-associated TCR beta chains than equally common others in a later analysis.

The PCR was carried out with 60 Vbeta primers and 13 Jbeta primers. Clones were read by immunoSEQ multiplex PCR, and TCRdb kept only the in-frame ones, dropping some. Of more than 110,000 clones in the sample, about 86% were seen once. Sequencing was done on a sample of PBMCs. The gene calls are TRBV10-3 and TRBJ1-1; 9 bases are a match to TRBD1. The clonotype comes from a man aged 40-49 years in good health and CMV-seropositive. CDR3 protein: CAISPADRGNTEAFF. CDR3 coding DNA: TGTGCCATCAGTCCCGCGGACAGGGGGAACACTGAAGCTTTCTTT.